The 17 T cell receptor beta chains below were found in one sample sequenced in a study of cytomegalovirus exposure and HLA in healthy donors. PCR amplification relied on 60 Vbeta primers (plus 13 Jbeta primers). Sequencing was performed with immunoSEQ multiplex PCR; in TCRdb, only in-frame clones are kept and a portion is missing. The sample records some 190,000 clones, more than 65% being singletons. The sequenced material came from PBMCs. Receptor source: a woman aged 25-40 years in good health and CMV-seropositive.

V and J are TRBV7-2 and TRBJ2-3; D perhaps matches TRBD2 (6 bases). The germline V gene has CDR1 SGHTA and CDR2 FQGNSA. The CDR3 spans 16 residues. Trimming stripped 5 bases from V and 2 bases from J, with 17 bases between. The CDR3 DNA reads as TGTGCCAGCAGCCCTCTAAGGAGGGAGACCACAGATACGCAGTATTTT. This gives the protein CASSPLRRETTDTQYF. Combining the CDR3 with reference TRBV7-2 and TRBJ2-3 gives the whole variable domain GAGVSQSPSNKVTEKGKDVELRCDPISGHTALYWYRQSLGQGLEFLIYFQGNSAPDKSGLPSDRFSAERTGGSVSTLTIQRTQQEDSAVYLCASSPLRRETTDTQYFGPGTRLTVL.

The chain is built from TRBV28 and TRBJ1-3, with D possibly being TRBD1 (5 bases). The germline CDR1 and CDR2 sequences are MDHEN and SYDVKM. Trimming pared 5 bases from V and 0 bases from J, leaving 14 bases between. The CDR3 covers 16 residues. DNA of the CDR3: TGTGCCAGCAGTCCCCCGACAGTCCACTCTGGAAACACCATATATTTT. Its protein product is CASSPPTVHSGNTIYF. Combining the CDR3 with reference TRBV28 and TRBJ1-3 gives the whole variable domain DVKVTQSSRYLVKRTGEKVFLECVQDMDHENMFWYRQDPGLGLRLIYFSYDVKMKEKGDIPEGYSVSREKKERFSLILESASTNQTSMYLCASSPPTVHSGNTIYFGEGSWLTVV.

The rearrangement uses TRBV7-2 and TRBJ2-7; 13 bases map to TRBD2. This CDR3 spans 17 amino acids. Trimming at V came to 1 base and at J to 6 bases, leaving 9 bases not matched to a gene. Germline V lookup: CDR1 SGHTA, CDR2 FQGNSA. The CDR3 DNA reads as TGTGCCAGCAGCTTAGAACTAGCGGGGGGGCGGTTCGGCGAGCAGTACTTC. Translated: CASSLELAGGRFGEQYF.

This clone was detected a few times. The chain links TRBV7-2 to TRBJ2-1, with 13 bases fitting TRBD2. There are 16 residues in the CDR3. J lost 7 bases, V lost 5 bases, and 8 bases had no gene match. Looked up from germline, CDR1 is SGHTA and CDR2 is FQGNSA. The chain's CDR3 is CASSPRTSGGLNEQFF. In nucleotides, the CDR3 is TGTGCCAGCAGCCCTCGGACTAGCGGGGGATTAAATGAGCAGTTCTTC.

Concerning this clone: The identical CDR3 is also encoded by other nucleotide sequences in the sample. V usage is TRBV20-1 and J usage is TRBJ2-7; tentative D call: TRBD2 (5 bases). The germline V gene encodes CDR1 DFQATT and CDR2 SNEGSKA (reference sequence). This CDR3 contains 11 residues. The V end lost 3 bases, the J end lost 3 bases, and 6 bases lay between the germline ends. CDR3 DNA sequence: TGCAGTGCTAGCCGGGGCTACGAGCAGTACTTC. It translates to CSASRGYEQYF.

On this clone: Other DNA sequences in this sample translate to the same CDR3. The rearrangement uses TRBV5-1 and TRBJ2-5, with TRBD2 matching 11 bases. CDR1 SGHRS and CDR2 YFSETQ come from the germline V gene. CDR3 size: 15 residues. The J segment lost 2 bases and the V segment lost 4 bases, leaving 4 bases of the junction unmatched. The CDR3 bases are TGCGCCAGCAGCCCGGGGACTAGCGGACAAGAGACCCAGTACTTC. Translation gives CASSPGTSGQETQYF.

This chain uses TRBV9 with TRBJ1-2; no firm D call. The CDR3 is made up of 15 amino acids. V lost 0 bases, J lost 8 bases, and 17 bases lay in between. Germline V gene data show CDR1 as SGDLS and CDR2 as YYNGEE. CDR3 sequence: CASSVAGESSAGYTF. The CDR3, as DNA: TGTGCCAGCAGCGTAGCTGGGGAGAGCTCCGCGGGCTACACCTTC.

CDR3 DNA: TGTGCCAGCAGTTACTCTGGACAGGGGGCGGAAGGCTACACCTTC. It yields the protein CASSYSGQGAEGYTF. The rearrangement uses TRBV6-5 and TRBJ1-2; TRBD1 agrees at 11 bases. V lost 0 bases to trimming and J lost 8 bases; unmatched junction nucleotides: 5. The CDR3 contains 15 residues. Germline CDR1 MNHEY, CDR2 SVGAGI.

The chain carries TRBV25-1 and TRBJ2-7, with 9 nucleotides matching TRBD2. Germline V CDR1 and CDR2: MGHDK, SYGVNS. CDR3 length: 14 amino acids. V was clipped by 9 bases and J by 1 base; unmatched bases: 7. CDR3: CASKSGGTSYEQYF. CDR3 sequence (DNA): TGTGCCAGTAAGAGCGGGGGGACTTCCTACGAGCAGTACTTC.

The genes are TRBV19 and TRBJ2-3; 10 bases agree with TRBD2. Per germline, CDR1 LNHDA and CDR2 SQIVND (reference sequence). The CDR3 consists of 17 residues. V was clipped by 6 bases and J by 5 bases; unmatched bases: 14. CDR3 loop: CASSWRASGGPLDTQYF. The CDR3 DNA is TGTGCCAGTAGCTGGAGGGCTAGCGGGGGCCCCCTAGATACGCAGTATTTT.

The chain uses TRBV7-6 and TRBJ2-7, with 8 bases that match TRBD1. From germline, CDR1 is SGHVS and CDR2 FNYEAQ. This CDR3 comprises 14 residues. V lost 5 bases to trimming and J lost 6 bases; unmatched junction nucleotides: 9. The CDR3, as DNA: TGTGCCAGCAGCCCCTCGGACAGGGCTGGCGAGCAGTACTTC. The encoded protein is CASSPSDRAGEQYF.

The chain couples TRBV27 to TRBJ2-4; possible D gene TRBD1, 6 bases. This CDR3 comprises 19 residues. In germline, CDR1 is MNHEY, CDR2 SMNVEV (reference sequence). Trimming stripped 4 bases from V and 3 bases from J, with 25 bases between. CDR3 residues: CASSSLQGNWVLGKNIQYF. The CDR3 DNA sequence: TGTGCCAGCAGTTCGCTACAGGGAAATTGGGTCCTCGGCAAAAACATTCAGTACTTC.

In this sample, this clone turned up a few times. This chain links TRBV4-1 with TRBJ1-2; possible D gene TRBD1, 6 bases. CDR1 MGHRA and CDR2 YSYEKL come from the germline V gene. The CDR3 contains 16 residues. V gave up 0 bases and J gave up 2 bases, with 13 bases separating them. The CDR3: CASSQDRTAFNYGYTF. As DNA, the CDR3 is TGCGCCAGCAGCCAAGATCGGACAGCATTCAACTATGGCTACACCTTC.

Points on this clone: The junction departs from germline at one end; a sequencing error may be responsible. The V call is TRBV6-5, the J call TRBJ2-7; 10 positions agree with TRBD2. CDR1 and CDR2 from the germline V gene are MNHEY and SVGAGI. The CDR3 spans 12 residues. As DNA, the CDR3 is TGTGTCAGCGGGAGGGCAGGCCACGAGCAGTACTTC. Amino acid sequence: CVSGRAGHEQYF.

The chain joins TRBV5-1 to TRBJ2-1; possible D gene TRBD2, 6 bases. The CDR3 sequence is 14 residues long. Trimming pared 7 bases from V and 9 bases from J, leaving 20 bases between. Germline V CDR1 and CDR2: SGHRS, YFSETQ. This CDR3 reads CASGETDLRGEQFF. The CDR3 coding sequence is TGCGCCAGCGGAGAGACCGATTTGCGGGGTGAGCAGTTCTTC.

The V call is TRBV29-1, the J call TRBJ2-5; D is perhaps TRBD1 (5 bases). Germline assignment: CDR1 SQVTM and CDR2 ANQGSEA. V was trimmed by 4 bases and J by 2 bases, leaving 8 bases between them. The CDR3 extends over 12 amino acids. The CDR3 DNA reads TGCAGCGTTGGACAGTGGCAAGAGACCCAGTACTTC. It specifies CSVGQWQETQYF.

This chain connects TRBV10-3 to TRBJ1-6; D gene ambiguous. The ends were cut back, 2 bases at V and 0 bases at J, with 8 bases in the middle. Per the germline V gene, CDR1 is ENHRY and CDR2 is SYGVKD. The CDR3 is 16 amino acids. CDR3 nucleotides: TGTGCCATCAGTGAGGCATCGAGCTCCTATAATTCACCCCTCCACTTT. This encodes CAISEASSSYNSPLHF.